This T cell receptor (beta chain) was identified in a study of neurological immune-mediated disorders. TCRdb re-derived calls from the 5' RACE reads in MiXCR, one entry per CDR3 protein. The sample has around 66,000 distinct CDR3 sequences, 4% to 6% seen once. At least ten counts were recorded for this clonotype. The V gene's germline CDR1 is DFQATT and CDR2 SNEGSKA (reference sequence). This CDR3 comprises 17 residues. V lost 6 bases and J 0 bases, leaving 18 bases between the germline ends. The TCR comes from a woman aged 25 to 45 with multiple sclerosis. This chain joins TRBV20-1 and TRBJ1-6; D possibly corresponds to TRBD1 (5 bases). Source material: PBMCs. The CDR3 region is CSAPRGVFLSYNSPLHF. The DNA for the CDR3 is TGCAGTGCCCCCAGAGGGGTATTCCTCTCCTATAATTCACCCCTCCACTTT.